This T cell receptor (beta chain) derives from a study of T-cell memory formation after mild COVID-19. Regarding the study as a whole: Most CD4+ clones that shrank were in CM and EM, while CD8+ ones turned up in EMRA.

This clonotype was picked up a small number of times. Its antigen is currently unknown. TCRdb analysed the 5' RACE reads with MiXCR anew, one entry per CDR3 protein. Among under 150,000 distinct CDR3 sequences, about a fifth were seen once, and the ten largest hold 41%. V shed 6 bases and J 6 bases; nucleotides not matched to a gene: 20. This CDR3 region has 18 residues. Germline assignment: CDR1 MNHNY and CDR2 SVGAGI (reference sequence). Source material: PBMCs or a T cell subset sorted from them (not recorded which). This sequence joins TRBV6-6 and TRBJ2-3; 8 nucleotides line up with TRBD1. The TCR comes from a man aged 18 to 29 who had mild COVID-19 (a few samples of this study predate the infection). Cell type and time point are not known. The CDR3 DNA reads TGTGCCAGCAGCCTCGGAGCCCTCGGACAGGGTGGAGAGGATACGCAGTATTTT. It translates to CASSLGALGQGGEDTQYF.